Sequencing of this T cell receptor (beta chain) was carried out in a study of T cell clonotyping in hematopoietic cell transplantation. Time point here: recipient sample about 28 days before transplant, after cytoreduction. The CDR3 is made up of 15 amino acids. Trimming took 5 bases from V and 1 from J; bases not matched to a gene: 7. Germline values: CDR1 SEHNR, CDR2 FQNEAQ (reference sequence). The assay was immunoSEQ multiplex PCR, and TCRdb's table has in-frame clones only and misses some. The table records tens of thousands of clones, around 95% of them present only once. Sequences were derived from peripheral blood mononuclear cells, sampled before stem cell transplant. J is TRBJ1-1 and V is TRBV7-9, with 7 bases fitting TRBD1. This sequence was found in a man aged 40-49 years with chronic myeloid leukemia. Some clones in this sample may be carry-over from other donors' samples. The CDR3 is CASSPYRGRNTEAFF. CDR3 coding DNA: TGTGCCAGCAGCCCTTACAGGGGAAGGAACACTGAAGCTTTCTTT.